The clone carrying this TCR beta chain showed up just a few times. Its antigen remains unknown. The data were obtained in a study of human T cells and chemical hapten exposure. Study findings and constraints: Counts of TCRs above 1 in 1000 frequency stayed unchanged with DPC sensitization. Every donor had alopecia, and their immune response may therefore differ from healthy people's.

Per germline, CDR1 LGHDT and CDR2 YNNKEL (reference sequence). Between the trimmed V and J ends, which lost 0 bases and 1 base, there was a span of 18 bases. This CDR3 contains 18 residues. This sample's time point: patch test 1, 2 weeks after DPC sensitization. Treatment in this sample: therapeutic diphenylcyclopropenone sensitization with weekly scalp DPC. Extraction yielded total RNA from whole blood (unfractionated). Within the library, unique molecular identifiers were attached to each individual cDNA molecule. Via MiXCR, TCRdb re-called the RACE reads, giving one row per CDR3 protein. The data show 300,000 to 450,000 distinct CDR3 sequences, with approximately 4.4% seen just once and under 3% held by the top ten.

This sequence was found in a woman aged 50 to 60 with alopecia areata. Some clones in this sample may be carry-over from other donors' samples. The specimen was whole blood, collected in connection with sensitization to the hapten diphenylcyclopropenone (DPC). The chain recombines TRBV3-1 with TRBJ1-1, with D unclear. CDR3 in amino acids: CASSQEFIRGSRNTEAFF. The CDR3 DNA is TGTGCCAGCAGCCAAGAATTTATAAGAGGATCAAGGAACACTGAAGCTTTCTTT.